The text below deals with one T cell receptor (beta chain). Some clones are missing from TCRdb's copy, which holds only in-frame ones; the method was immunoSEQ multiplex PCR. The sample lists fewer than 700,000 clones, roughly 90% occurring once. This sample stems from a study of shared T cell receptors in the human thymus. This sample also belongs to another study, concerning human thymus T cells. From that study: Healthy Finnish infants undergoing corrective surgery for congenital heart defects provided the donor material.

This receptor was taken from a boy less than two years old with a congenital heart defect. Sequencing was carried out using thymocytes.

CDR3 sequence (DNA): TGCGCCAGCTACTACCGGGACAGATCCTACGAGCAGTACTTC. This sequence encodes CASYYRDRSYEQYF. The V and J genes are TRBV5-1 and TRBJ2-7; 7 bases are a match to TRBD1. Germline assignment: CDR1 SGHRS and CDR2 YFSETQ. The CDR3 runs to 14 residues. The trim removed 7 bases at V and 1 base at J, leaving 8 bases unmatched.